This TCR beta chain derives from a study of shared clonotypes between healthy human individuals (dated by TCRdb to 2020 to 2021). For the wider study: Three men and a couple of women, aged 18 to 49 years, made up the cohort. For each donor, three plates each were used for CD4 naive and CD4 memory, two plates were used for CD8 naive, and one plate was used for CD8 memory. To estimate repertoire size and how much clonotype sharing occurs between individuals, the study deeply sequenced the blood TCR repertoires of roughly 5 healthy adults. Libraries were prepared and TCR repertoires were sequenced by different laboratories using diverse techniques, in order to increase sequencing depth and limit assay-specific biases. Each donor's leukapheresis produced roughly between roughly 0.85 and 9.5 billion PBMCs. The research as a whole found: Rarefaction of sorted-subset datasets indicated incomplete sequencing despite the large sequencing depth. Only blood was sampled, and tissue TCR repertoires likely differ from those in blood. Higher generation probabilities were observed for clonotypes shared by all four sorted-subset donors than for non-shared clonotypes. When several donors were compared, the shared fraction of clonotypes was about 5% for naive CD4, roughly 3.4% for naive CD8, more than 2% for memory CD4, and roughly 0.43% for memory CD8. Because the study included only a small number of donors, the genetic and exposure-history diversity represented was limited. Naive subsets generally had larger estimated clonotype richness than memory subsets. Pairwise subsampling led to the expectation that sequencing depth would affect the degree of clonotype sharing among donors.

TCR CDR3 regions were amplified from genomic DNA by multiplex PCR using the deep immunoSEQ assay. Extracted genomic DNA from each cell subset was spread evenly across all wells of several immunoSEQ 96-well plates, with each plate serving as a replicate. For sorted subsets, around 200 ng genomic DNA, equal to tens of thousands of T cell genomes, was loaded into each replicate PCR. Purified libraries were measured with a Qubit 3.0 fluorometer, size-checked on a Bioanalyzer 2100, and measured again with the KAPA Library Quantification kit. Every immunoSEQ 96-well plate was sequenced on a separate single-read 150-cycle Illumina NextSeq 550 flow cell. The study's own analysis went as follows. Because the immunoSEQ output included only junctional sequences and no quality scores, the filtering could not be the same as the filtering used for full-length reads. Sequences were annotated with PyIR, a Python wrapper for IgBLAST v1.9, and V/J genes and CDR3 were assigned using IMGT germline references. Reads were removed for weak V/J assignments (E-value above 1e-6), missing CDR3, stop codons, out-of-frame junctions, or ambiguous translated residues. V3J clonotypes were defined as sequences sharing the same inferred V gene, J gene, and CDR3 amino acid sequence. The percentage overlap between two repertoires was calculated by dividing the number of shared unique clonotypes by the size of the smaller repertoire. Repertoire richness was assessed with RTK rarefaction, the Chao1 estimator, and Recon v2.1 estimates of unobserved clonotypes. OLGA was used to compute generation probabilities for all TCRbeta clonotypes that the gDNA method yielded from several donors. TCRdb took this table from immuneACCESS and kept in-frame rearrangements with V and J called. Such tables lack part of the clones; where checked against another copy, unresolved V genes explain under half of the gap, and the rest is unexplained. V, J and clone size reflect that table, while D and trimming were determined from the DNA. In this sample the table shows 950,000 to 1,100,000 clones, approximately 68% of which occur a single time. The top ten clones comprise around 1.4% of the sample.

In regard to this clone: Its antigen is not yet known. Nothing much larger sits one base from this clone, and base qualities are not available.

Including the terminal cysteine and phenylalanine, the CDR3 comprises 13 residues. The only DNA kept is the CDR3, 39 bases in frame from the first base. CDR1 and CDR2 are read off the germline V gene (reference sequence) as SEHNR and FQNEAQ. From V the trimming removes 6 bases and from J it removes 4 bases, while the gene matches leave 2 bases of the junction unaccounted for. The donors were healthy, HIV-negative adults with no recently reported acute infections or vaccinations. Every donor was a Caucasian adult residing in Nashville, Tennessee, USA. CD4+ T cells were enriched by magnetic negative selection, after which naive cells were positively selected on CD45RA and the negative fraction was taken as the memory subset. After blood collection by leukapheresis, PBMCs were isolated using Ficoll-Histopaque density gradient centrifugation and then cryopreserved in the vapor phase of liquid nitrogen. Purity and quantity of every magnetically sorted T cell population were checked by analytical flow cytometry. Each sorted fraction had its genomic DNA isolated and then quantified by UV absorbance on a Nanodrop 2000c.

The clonotype originates from a man aged 18 to 29 in good health. The specimen was memory CD4+ T cells sorted from blood. The sample's cell subset or site, from its label and the paper: CD45RA-negative fraction. The rearranged segments are TRBV7-9 and TRBJ1-4, and TRBD1 matches 7 of the central bases. CDR3 loop: CASRGQNNEKLFF. DNA sequence: TGTGCCAGCAGGGGACAGAATAATGAAAAACTGTTTTTT.